The 10 T cell receptor beta chains reported below all come from one sample, sequenced in a study of blood T cell repertoires in COVID-19. Generated by immunoSEQ multiplex PCR, the TCRdb table keeps only in-frame clones and is missing some. The data show 150,000 to 160,000 clones, with 65% to 90% seen just once and around 9.8% held by the top ten. The material sequenced was peripheral blood. These receptors all come from a woman aged 45-59 years with acute or convalescent COVID-19.

This clone has just one count. The chain employs TRBV7-2 and TRBJ2-2, with D possibly matching TRBD1 (6 bases). Trimming removed 5 bases from V and 7 bases from J, with 11 bases in between. The CDR3 spans 13 residues. Germline CDR1 is SGHTA and CDR2 is FQGNSA. CDR3 DNA: TGTGCCAGCAGCCTACAGGGTTACGGGGAGCTGTTTTTT. It codes for CASSLQGYGELFF.

The rearrangement links TRBV7-8 to TRBJ1-2; D is undetermined. Germline CDR1 SGHVS, CDR2 FQNEAQ. The germline V and J ends were trimmed by 8 bases and 2 bases, with 18 bases remaining between them. CDR3 length: 15 residues. CDR3 nucleotides: TGTGCCAGCCAACCGAGTCGGGGTATAAACTATGGCTACACCTTC. This codes for CASQPSRGINYGYTF.

This clone was seen a few times. This chain uses TRBV4-2 with TRBJ2-7; 9 nucleotides align to TRBD2. This CDR3 has 15 residues. Germline V lookup: CDR1 LGHNA, CDR2 YNFKEQ. V lost 0 bases to trimming and J lost 2 bases; unmatched junction nucleotides: 2. The CDR3 DNA reads as TGTGCCAGCAGCCAAGAGCGGGGGGGCCCCTACGAGCAGTACTTC. This encodes CASSQERGGPYEQYF.

The chain has TRBV5-1 and TRBJ2-5, with 8 positions matching TRBD1. This CDR3 has 15 amino acids. Per the germline V gene, CDR1 is SGHRS and CDR2 is YFSETQ. The trim removed 4 bases at V and 1 base at J, leaving 6 bases unmatched. Written as DNA, the CDR3 is TGCGCCAGCAGCGACAACACAGGGGGCCAAGAGACCCAGTACTTC. Translation gives CASSDNTGGQETQYF.

CDR3 sequence: CASSATWGGAGNTGELFF. The CDR3 region has the DNA TGTGCCAGCAGCGCCACCTGGGGGGGGGCGGGGAACACCGGGGAGCTGTTTTTT. The chain couples TRBV9 to TRBJ2-2, with D maybe TRBD2 (7 bases). Germline V lookup: CDR1 SGDLS, CDR2 YYNGEE. Deletions cut 3 bases from V and 1 base from J, with 19 bases between. This CDR3 has 18 amino acids.

The chain employs TRBV19 and TRBJ1-5; the D gene is possibly TRBD1 (5 bases). The CDR3 loop spans 15 amino acids. V lost 6 bases and J lost 1, with 13 bases in between. Germline V lookup: CDR1 LNHDA, CDR2 SQIVND (reference sequence). As DNA, the CDR3 is TGTGCCAGTAGCGGGGGGGGACTGAGCAATCAGCCCCAGCATTTT. This translates into CASSGGGLSNQPQHF.

The chain combines TRBV19 with TRBJ2-7; a possible D gene is TRBD2 (5 bases). This CDR3 comprises 14 residues. Trimming cost V 5 bases and J 1 base, with 12 bases left between them. Germline V gives CDR1 LNHDA, CDR2 SQIVND (reference sequence). The CDR3 DNA reads TGTGCCAGTAGTCCTTGGACTGGTTCCTACGAGCAGTACTTC. This encodes CASSPWTGSYEQYF.

A single count supports this clone. This chain connects TRBV9 to TRBJ2-1; 7 bases are a match to TRBD2. Germline V lookup: CDR1 SGDLS, CDR2 YYNGEE. Losses at the gene ends were 3 bases for V and 0 bases for J; bases not matched to a gene: 3. This CDR3 is 15 amino acids long. For the CDR3, the DNA is TGTGCCAGCAGCGCAGCGGGGAGCTCCTACAATGAGCAGTTCTTC. Translating it yields CASSAAGSSYNEQFF.

The chain couples TRBV6-2 or TRBV6-3 to TRBJ1-2; D is unclear. Trimming stripped 5 bases from V and 4 bases from J, with 8 bases between. The CDR3 runs to 12 residues. The germline V gene has CDR1 MNHEY and CDR2 SVGEGT. CDR3 loop: CASSTRSYGYTF. The DNA for the CDR3 is TGTGCCAGCAGTACGAGGAGCTATGGCTACACCTTC.

This chain's CDR3 is CASSRAVSSGNTIYF. DNA of the CDR3: TGTGCCAGCAGCAGAGCGGTAAGCTCTGGAAACACCATATATTTT. This chain joins TRBV2 and TRBJ1-3; D uncertain. The germline V and J ends were trimmed by 6 bases and 0 bases, with 12 bases remaining between them. Germline V gives CDR1 SNHLY, CDR2 FYNNEI. The CDR3 runs 15 residues.